The 26 T cell receptor beta chains in this list originate from one sample, sequenced in a study of blood T cell repertoires in COVID-19. Here immunoSEQ multiplex PCR was the method, and the copy in TCRdb shows in-frame clones only, minus some. The sample includes about 300,000 clones, around 90% of them seen just once. Sequencing was performed on PBMCs or T cells enriched from blood (not recorded which). The origin of the receptors is a man aged 55 to 70 who had recovered from COVID-19.

The chain combines TRBV4-1 with TRBJ1-1, with a tentative D call TRBD1 (5 bases). This CDR3 comprises 15 residues. Germline V gene sequence: CDR1 MGHRA, CDR2 YSYEKL. V lost 4 bases and J 1 base, leaving 13 bases between the germline ends. The DNA of the CDR3 is TGCGCCAGCAGCCCAAAAGGGACTGCGAACACTGAAGCTTTCTTT. This gives the protein CASSPKGTANTEAFF.

This sequence joins TRBV7-2 and TRBJ2-3; D not certain. This CDR3 comprises 13 residues. The V gene's germline CDR1 is SGHTA and CDR2 FQGNSA. V lost 3 bases and J lost 4, with 8 bases in between. The CDR3 reads CASSFGFPDTQYF. The DNA for the CDR3 is TGTGCCAGCAGCTTCGGTTTTCCAGATACGCAGTATTTT.

J is TRBJ1-5 and V is TRBV25-1; no reliable D call. The CDR3 is 13 amino acids. Deletions cut 5 bases from V and 2 bases from J, with 7 bases between. Germline V gene lookup returns CDR1 MGHDK and CDR2 SYGVNS. The CDR3 nucleotides are TGTGCCAGCAGTCCCGTTTGCAATCAGCCCCAGCATTTT. Its translation is CASSPVCNQPQHF.

J is TRBJ1-2 and V is TRBV27; D remains ambiguous. This CDR3 has 13 residues. Looked up from germline, CDR1 is MNHEY and CDR2 is SMNVEV (reference sequence). Between the trimmed V and J ends, which lost 2 bases and 5 bases, there was a span of 9 bases. DNA for the CDR3: TGTGCCAGCAGTTTAGGCAGGCTTTATGGCTACACCTTC. Translation gives CASSLGRLYGYTF.

The gene calls are TRBV5-1 and TRBJ1-5, with D tentatively TRBD1 (6 bases). With 0 bases removed from V and 0 bases from J, the gap between germline ends came to 10 bases. Germline CDR1 and CDR2: SGHRS and YFSETQ. The CDR3 consists of 16 residues. In nucleotides, the CDR3 is TGCGCCAGCAGCTTGGGGGGGACAAATAGCAATCAGCCCCAGCATTTT. Translated, it gives CASSLGGTNSNQPQHF.

The rearrangement links TRBV5-4 to TRBJ2-7; tentative D call: TRBD2 (6 bases). Deletions cut 3 bases from V and 9 bases from J, with 13 bases between. The germline V gene encodes CDR1 SGHNT and CDR2 YYREEE (reference sequence). This CDR3 is 12 amino acids long. CDR3 in DNA: TGTGCCAGCAGCTCGCAGGAGGGAGGGCAGTACTTC. It yields the protein CASSSQEGGQYF.

Remarks on this clone: Its ends do not fully match the called genes, so a read error is possible. The CDR3 loop is CASSPITRNAGELFF. In nucleotides, the CDR3 is TGTGCCAGCTCGCCCATCACGAGGAACGCCGGGGAGCTGTTTTTT. This sequence joins TRBV18 and TRBJ2-2; the D is unclear. The germline CDR1 and CDR2 sequences are KGHSH and LQKENI. This CDR3 contains 15 residues.

The V and J genes are TRBV19 and TRBJ2-2; D remains ambiguous. This CDR3 region has 14 residues. Deletions cut 5 bases from V and 4 bases from J, with 11 bases between. CDR1 LNHDA and CDR2 SQIVND come from the germline V gene (reference sequence). The DNA for the CDR3 is TGTGCCAGTAGTTTGTTACAGTCCACCGGGGAGCTGTTTTTT. Its translation: CASSLLQSTGELFF.

This chain connects TRBV19 to TRBJ1-5; TRBD1 agrees at 7 bases. This CDR3 is built from 15 residues. Germline CDR1 and CDR2: LNHDA and SQIVND (reference sequence). After removal of 3 bases from V and 7 bases from J, the junction contained 9 bases not matched to a gene. Written as DNA, the CDR3 is TGTGCCAGTAGTATGCAAGGGGGCTGGGGCCAGCCCCAGCATTTT. As protein: CASSMQGGWGQPQHF.

This chain connects TRBV12-3 or TRBV12-4 to TRBJ2-3; TRBD1 aligns across 7 bases. This CDR3 has 13 amino acids. V trimming: 7 bases; J trimming: 3 bases; junction bases outside the gene matches: 4. The CDR3 bases are TGTGCCAGCACCGACAGGGCTACAGATACGCAGTATTTT. It specifies CASTDRATDTQYF.

The chain recombines TRBV4-1 with TRBJ1-5, with D possibly matching TRBD1 (5 bases). Germline values: CDR1 MGHRA, CDR2 YSYEKL. Trimming took off 0 bases at V and 7 bases at J, with 16 bases between the two ends. This CDR3 has 16 residues. The CDR3 region has the DNA TGCGCCAGCAGCCAAGACGGGGGAGGGGTAGGACAGCCCCAGCATTTT. Residues: CASSQDGGGVGQPQHF.

On this clone itself: One end of the junction varies from germline; a read error may be responsible. The rearrangement joins TRBV2 to TRBJ2-2; 12 nucleotides align to TRBD1. Germline V gives CDR1 SNHLY, CDR2 FYNNEI. The CDR3 covers 15 residues. The CDR3 nucleotides are TGTGGCAGCGTAGGGACAGGGGGCTCCATCGGGGAGCTGTTTTTT. This translates into CGSVGTGGSIGELFF.

Here the CDR3 DNA reads TGCGCCAGCAGCTCCGGACAGCCCTGGGAGACCCAGTACTTC. The encoded protein is CASSSGQPWETQYF. This chain links TRBV5-1 with TRBJ2-5; perhaps TRBD1 as D (6 bases). Trimming removed 3 bases at V and 5 bases at J, with 14 bases between. Germline loops: CDR1 SGHRS, CDR2 YFSETQ. The CDR3 loop spans 14 amino acids.

The chain combines TRBV15 with TRBJ2-7; D might be TRBD2 (6 bases). V dropped 1 base and J dropped 7 bases, with 17 bases sitting between them. Germline V gene lookup returns CDR1 LNHNV and CDR2 YYDKDF (reference sequence). There are 15 residues in the CDR3. CDR3 sequence (DNA): TGTGCCACCAGCAGAGGCGCAGGAGGGAAGCAAGAGCAGTACTTC. Translating it yields CATSRGAGGKQEQYF.

This chain links TRBV2 with TRBJ2-1; weak D call: TRBD1 (6 bases). The CDR3 loop spans 15 amino acids. Trimming shortened V by 6 bases and J by 4 bases, and 16 bases separated the two germline ends. Germline assignment: CDR1 SNHLY and CDR2 FYNNEI. The CDR3 reads CASSYSRGVYNEQFF. In nucleotides, the CDR3 is TGTGCCAGCAGCTACTCCAGGGGAGTGTACAATGAGCAGTTCTTC. The variable domain in full, with the rest retrieved from reference TRBV2 and TRBJ2-1, is EPEVTQTPSHQVTQMGQEVILRCVPISNHLYFYWYRQILGQKVEFLVSFYNNEISEKSEIFDDQFSVERPDGSNFTLKIRSTKLEDSAMYFCASSYSRGVYNEQFFGPGTRLTVL.

The chain recombines TRBV28 with TRBJ1-5, with D possibly being TRBD1 (6 bases). V dropped 0 bases and J dropped 6 bases, with 9 bases sitting between them. CDR3 length: 14 residues. CDR1 and CDR2 (germline): MDHEN, SYDVKM. CDR3 DNA sequence: TGTGCCAGCAGTTTATGGCAGGGGACTCAGCCCCAGCATTTT. Amino acids: CASSLWQGTQPQHF.

The V call is TRBV5-1, the J call TRBJ1-3; a weak D match, TRBD1 (6 bases). Germline values: CDR1 SGHRS, CDR2 YFSETQ. The CDR3 sequence is 17 residues long. V gave up 3 bases and J gave up 0 bases, with 16 bases separating them. Written as DNA, the CDR3 is TGCGCCAGCAGCTCCACTCCGGACAGAGTCTCTGGAAACACCATATATTTT. As protein: CASSSTPDRVSGNTIYF.

The chain recombines TRBV13 with TRBJ2-1; 11 bases are shared with TRBD2. Trimming took 3 bases from V and 4 from J; bases not matched to a gene: 5. The CDR3 runs to 16 residues. Per germline, CDR1 PRHDT and CDR2 FYEKMQ (reference sequence). The chain's CDR3 is CASSFSGTSGYNEQFF. The DNA of the CDR3 is TGTGCCAGCAGCTTTTCGGGGACTAGCGGTTACAATGAGCAGTTCTTC.

V usage is TRBV4-1 and J usage is TRBJ1-5; D gene ambiguous. CDR3 length: 15 residues. Germline values: CDR1 MGHRA, CDR2 YSYEKL. V lost 1 base, J lost 5 bases, and 12 bases lay in between. CDR3 amino acids: CASSQGGLGYQPQHF. CDR3 coding DNA: TGCGCCAGCAGCCAAGGCGGGCTGGGCTATCAGCCCCAGCATTTT.

V and J are TRBV13 and TRBJ2-3, with D hard to call. CDR1 PRHDT and CDR2 FYEKMQ come from the germline V gene (reference sequence). Trimming removed 4 bases from V and 4 bases from J, with 18 bases in between. There are 16 residues in the CDR3. The CDR3 nucleotides read TGTGCCAGCAGCTCTTTCCGGGTCCTAGGTGCAGATACGCAGTATTTT. This codes for CASSSFRVLGADTQYF.

This clone was recorded only once. V and J are TRBV5-1 and TRBJ2-7; a weak D match, TRBD1 (6 bases). The V end lost 8 bases, the J end lost 0 bases, and 15 bases lay between the germline ends. There are 14 residues in the CDR3. CDR1 is SGHRS, CDR2 YFSETQ, per germline. In DNA, the CDR3 is TGCGCCAGTGGGTTGGGGACAAACTCCTACGAGCAGTACTTC. The encoded protein is CASGLGTNSYEQYF. The full variable domain, rest sourced from reference TRBV5-1 and TRBJ2-7, is KAGVTQTPRYLIKTRGQQVTLSCSPISGHRSVSWYQQTPGQGLQFLFEYFSETQRNKGNFPGRFSGRQFSNSRSEMNVSTLELGDSALYLCASGLGTNSYEQYFGPGTRLTVT.

This clone has more than one count but fewer than ten. The sample contains more than one DNA sequence encoding this CDR3. This chain uses TRBV7-3 with TRBJ2-5; tentatively, D is TRBD2 (5 bases). The CDR3 extends over 13 amino acids. Germline CDR1 and CDR2: SGHTA and FQGTGA. V lost 0 bases and J 5 bases, leaving 7 bases between the germline ends. The CDR3 region is CASSLTREETQYF. Written as DNA, the CDR3 is TGTGCCAGCAGCTTAACGAGGGAGGAGACCCAGTACTTC.

This chain uses TRBV2 with TRBJ1-2; D ambiguous. This CDR3 has 14 amino acids. Trimming took 0 bases from V and 4 from J, leaving 9 bases between them. Germline-derived CDR1 and CDR2 are SNHLY and FYNNEI. The CDR3 sequence: CASSEALRFYGYTF. In DNA form, the CDR3 reads TGTGCCAGCAGTGAAGCGCTAAGATTCTATGGCTACACCTTC.

The CDR3 sequence is CASSDPRQLYGYTF. The DNA for the CDR3 is TGTGCCAGCAGCGACCCTAGACAGCTCTATGGCTACACCTTC. The gene calls are TRBV3-1 (or the pseudogene TRBV3-2) and TRBJ1-2; perhaps TRBD1 as D (5 bases). This CDR3 contains 14 residues. Trimming shortened V by 5 bases and J by 4 bases, and 14 bases separated the two germline ends. The V gene's germline CDR1 is LGHDT and CDR2 YNNKEL (reference sequence).

The rearrangement uses TRBV12-5 and TRBJ2-3; a possible D gene is TRBD1 (6 bases). CDR3 length: 17 residues. Trimming shortened V by 1 base and J by 2 bases, and 16 bases separated the two germline ends. Germline-derived CDR1 and CDR2 are LGHNT and FRNRAP. The CDR3 region has the DNA TGTGCTAGTGGTTTGGCCCAGACAGGAGCCCCCACAGATACGCAGTATTTT. Protein product: CASGLAQTGAPTDTQYF.

The chain is built from TRBV18 and TRBJ1-6; D gene unclear. Germline V gene lookup returns CDR1 KGHSH and CDR2 LQKENI. The CDR3 has 13 amino acids. The V end lost 3 bases, the J end lost 7 bases, and 7 bases lay between the germline ends. CDR3 bases: TGTGCCAGCTCACCTTCGGTCAATTCACCCCTCCACTTT. Protein sequence: CASSPSVNSPLHF.